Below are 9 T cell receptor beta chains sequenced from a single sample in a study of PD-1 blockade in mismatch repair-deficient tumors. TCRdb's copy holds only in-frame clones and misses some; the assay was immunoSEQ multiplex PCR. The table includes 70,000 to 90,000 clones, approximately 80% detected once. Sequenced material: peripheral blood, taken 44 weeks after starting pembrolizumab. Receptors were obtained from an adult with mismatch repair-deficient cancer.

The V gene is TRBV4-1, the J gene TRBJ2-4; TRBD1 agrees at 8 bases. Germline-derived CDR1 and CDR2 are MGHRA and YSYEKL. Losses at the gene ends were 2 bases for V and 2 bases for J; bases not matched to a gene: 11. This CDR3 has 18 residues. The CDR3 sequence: CASSQFLGQDDSKNIQYF. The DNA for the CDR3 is TGCGCCAGCAGCCAATTTCTGGGACAGGACGACTCCAAAAACATTCAGTACTTC.

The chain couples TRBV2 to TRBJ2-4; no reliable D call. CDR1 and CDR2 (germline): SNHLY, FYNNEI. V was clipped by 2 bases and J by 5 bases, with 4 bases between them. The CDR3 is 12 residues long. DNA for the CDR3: TGTGCCAGCAGTGAATATGAAAACATTCAGTACTTC. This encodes CASSEYENIQYF.

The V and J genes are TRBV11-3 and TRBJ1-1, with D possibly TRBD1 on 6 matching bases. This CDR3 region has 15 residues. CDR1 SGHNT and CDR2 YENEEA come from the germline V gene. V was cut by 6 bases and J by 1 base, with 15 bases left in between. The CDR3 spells CASSTRGGRNTEAFF. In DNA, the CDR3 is TGTGCCAGCAGTACCAGGGGAGGGAGGAACACTGAAGCTTTCTTT.

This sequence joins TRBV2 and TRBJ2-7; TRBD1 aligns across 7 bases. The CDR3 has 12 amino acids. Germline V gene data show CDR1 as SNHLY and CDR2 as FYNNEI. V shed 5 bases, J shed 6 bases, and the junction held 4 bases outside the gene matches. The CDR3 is CASSRTGAEQYF. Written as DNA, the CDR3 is TGTGCCAGCAGTCGAACAGGGGCCGAGCAGTACTTC.

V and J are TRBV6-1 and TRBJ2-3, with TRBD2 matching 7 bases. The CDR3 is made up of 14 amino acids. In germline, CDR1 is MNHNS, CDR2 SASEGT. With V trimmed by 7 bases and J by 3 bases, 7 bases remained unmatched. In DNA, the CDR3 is TGTGCCAGCATCCTGGGGGGGGGAACAGATACGCAGTATTTT. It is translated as CASILGGGTDTQYF.

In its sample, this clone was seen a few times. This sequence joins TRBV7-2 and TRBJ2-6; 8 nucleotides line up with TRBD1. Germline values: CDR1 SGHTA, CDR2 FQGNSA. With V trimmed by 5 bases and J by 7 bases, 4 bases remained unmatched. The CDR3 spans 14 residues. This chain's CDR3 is CASSLDRGANVLTF. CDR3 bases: TGTGCCAGCAGCCTTGACAGGGGAGCCAACGTCCTGACTTTC.

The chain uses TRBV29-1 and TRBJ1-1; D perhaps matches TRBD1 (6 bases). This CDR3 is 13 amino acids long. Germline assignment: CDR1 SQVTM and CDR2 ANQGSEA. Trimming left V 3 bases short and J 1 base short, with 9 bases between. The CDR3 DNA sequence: TGCAGCGTTGACAAGGGGGGGAACACTGAAGCTTTCTTT. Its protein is CSVDKGGNTEAFF.

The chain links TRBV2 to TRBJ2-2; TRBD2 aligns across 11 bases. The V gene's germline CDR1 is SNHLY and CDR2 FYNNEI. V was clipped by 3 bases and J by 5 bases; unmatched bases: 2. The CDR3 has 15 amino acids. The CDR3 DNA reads TGTGCCAGCAGTGAGACTAGCGGGAAGACCGGGGAGCTGTTTTTT. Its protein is CASSETSGKTGELFF.

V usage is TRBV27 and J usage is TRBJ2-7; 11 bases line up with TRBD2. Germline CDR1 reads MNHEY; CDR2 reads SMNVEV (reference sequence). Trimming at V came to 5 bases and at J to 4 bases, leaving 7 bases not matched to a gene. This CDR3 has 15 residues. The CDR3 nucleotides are TGTGCCAGCAGTCGAGTAGCGGGAGGGATTTACGAGCAGTACTTC. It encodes CASSRVAGGIYEQYF.